The T cell receptor beta chain described here comes from a study of cytotoxic CD8 clonotypes in ibrutinib-treated CLL. Study as a whole: The authors obtained response samples at a median of approximately 12 months of treatment, range 6 to 36. Study-wide findings and caveats: Against age-matched healthy donors, baseline clonality ran higher and tracked circulating CD8+ T-cell counts. Sampling of sustained-remission and progressing patients occurred at differing times.

With respect to this clone: Its target is unknown.

The repertoire was sequenced with immunoSEQ multiplex PCR; TCRdb's copy has only in-frame clones and lacks some. The top ten hold roughly 2% of the sample, which has under 200,000 clones, roughly 77% seen once. Genomic DNA in a quantity of 2 to 2.5 micrograms was derived from cryopreserved PBMCs for TCR beta libraries. The junction had 6 bases not matched to a gene; V was cut back by 4 bases and J by 9 bases. This CDR3 is 12 amino acids long. Germline V gene lookup returns CDR1 SGHKS and CDR2 YYEKEE (reference sequence). Sequencing used PBMCs, obtained after 12 months of ibrutinib treatment. This chain links TRBV5-5 with TRBJ1-1, with TRBD1 matching over 7 bases. The clonotype was recovered from a human donor with chronic lymphocytic leukemia. As DNA, the CDR3 is TGTGCCAGCAGCCACTCGGGACAGCAAGCTTTCTTT. Protein product: CASSHSGQQAFF.